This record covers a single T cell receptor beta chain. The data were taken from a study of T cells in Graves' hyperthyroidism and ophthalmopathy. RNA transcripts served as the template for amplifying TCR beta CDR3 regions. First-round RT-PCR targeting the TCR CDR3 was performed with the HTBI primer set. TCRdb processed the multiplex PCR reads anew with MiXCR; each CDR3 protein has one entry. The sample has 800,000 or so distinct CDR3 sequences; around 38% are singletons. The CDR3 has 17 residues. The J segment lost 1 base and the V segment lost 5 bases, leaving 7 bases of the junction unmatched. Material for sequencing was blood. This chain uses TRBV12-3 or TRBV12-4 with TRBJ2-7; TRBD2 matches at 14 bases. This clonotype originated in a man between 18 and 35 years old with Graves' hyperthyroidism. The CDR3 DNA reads TGTGCCAGCAGTCCCCCCGGGACTAGCGGGAGATCCTACGAGCAGTACTTC. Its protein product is CASSPPGTSGRSYEQYF.